This is a list of T cell receptor beta chains from one sample in a study of blood T cell repertoires in COVID-19. Profiled with immunoSEQ multiplex PCR; TCRdb holds only in-frame clones, not every one. The profile shows about 270,000 clones, 70% to 90% of them singletons. Sample: peripheral blood. These receptors were obtained from a woman younger than 45 with COVID-19, enrolled during active disease. Each CDR3 is given with its conserved first and last residue. Fields, in order: V gene, clone size, D gene, J gene, CDR3 DNA, CDR3 protein. D genes are given only for firm matches. Clone size, where shown, is once, few, many, or a class for clones that have expanded.

v_call: TRBV5-1
clone_size: -
d_call: TRBD1
j_call: TRBJ2-1
cdr3_nt: TGCGCCAGCAGCTTTACCGGGACAGCTGCGGGCAATGAGCAGTTCTTC
cdr3_aa: CASSFTGTAAGNEQFF

v_call: TRBV5-1
clone_size: -
d_call: TRBD1
j_call: TRBJ2-7
cdr3_nt: TGCGCCAGCAGCCCGGCCGGGACAGGGGGCAAGTACGAGCAGTACTTC
cdr3_aa: CASSPAGTGGKYEQYF

v_call: TRBV29-1
clone_size: once
d_call: TRBD1
j_call: TRBJ2-4
cdr3_nt: TGCAGCGCCATTTTGCCGGGACAGGGAAACATTCAGTACTTC
cdr3_aa: CSAILPGQGNIQYF

v_call: TRBV28
clone_size: -
d_call: TRBD1
j_call: TRBJ2-7
cdr3_nt: TGTGCCAGCAGTTCGCCGGGACAGGGGGCCTACGAGCAGTACTTC
cdr3_aa: CASSSPGQGAYEQYF

v_call: TRBV15
clone_size: -
d_call: TRBD1
j_call: TRBJ1-1
cdr3_nt: TGTGCCACCAGCAGAGAGGGACAGTCTTATTTGAACACTGAAGCTTTCTTT
cdr3_aa: CATSREGQSYLNTEAFF

v_call: TRBV3-1/TRBV3-2
clone_size: -
d_call: -
j_call: TRBJ1-2
cdr3_nt: TGTGCCAGCAGCCGAATACCAGGGTACTTTGGCTACACCTTC
cdr3_aa: CASSRIPGYFGYTF

v_call: TRBV12-3/TRBV12-4
clone_size: -
d_call: -
j_call: TRBJ2-3
cdr3_nt: TGTGCCAGCAGTAGGGACTCAACAGATACGCAGTATTTT
cdr3_aa: CASSRDSTDTQYF

v_call: TRBV3-1/TRBV3-2
clone_size: -
d_call: TRBD1
j_call: TRBJ2-5
cdr3_nt: TGTGCCAGCAGCCAACGGGCGCTCGTGACAGGGCCAGAGACCCAGTACTTC
cdr3_aa: CASSQRALVTGPETQYF

v_call: TRBV6-5
clone_size: -
d_call: TRBD1
j_call: TRBJ1-1
cdr3_nt: TGTGCCAGCACCATGGGACAGTATCACACTGAAGCTTTCTTT
cdr3_aa: CASTMGQYHTEAFF

v_call: TRBV2
clone_size: -
d_call: TRBD2
j_call: TRBJ2-7
cdr3_nt: TGTGCCAGCAGTGAAGCGTGGCGGGGGGATCTCTACGAGCAGTACTTC
cdr3_aa: CASSEAWRGDLYEQYF

v_call: TRBV27
clone_size: -
d_call: TRBD2
j_call: TRBJ2-7
cdr3_nt: TGTGCCAGCAGTTTATATGGGGAGGGTTACGAGCAGTACTTC
cdr3_aa: CASSLYGEGYEQYF

v_call: TRBV5-3
clone_size: -
d_call: -
j_call: TRBJ1-5
cdr3_nt: TGTGCCAGAAGCCTTCAGCCCCAGCATTTT
cdr3_aa: CARSLQPQHF

v_call: TRBV18
clone_size: -
d_call: -
j_call: TRBJ2-1
cdr3_nt: TGTGCCAGCTCACTCAATGGGGGCGGAACCTACAATGAGCAGTTCTTC
cdr3_aa: CASSLNGGGTYNEQFF

v_call: TRBV7-2
clone_size: -
d_call: TRBD2
j_call: TRBJ2-1
cdr3_nt: TGTGCCAGCAGCTTAATGGGACTAGCGGGGGGGAATGAGCAGTTCTTC
cdr3_aa: CASSLMGLAGGNEQFF

v_call: TRBV3-1/TRBV3-2
clone_size: -
d_call: -
j_call: TRBJ1-4
cdr3_nt: TGTGCCAGCAGCCAAGGAGGGAGGACTAATGAAAAACTGTTTTTT
cdr3_aa: CASSQGGRTNEKLFF

v_call: TRBV19
clone_size: -
d_call: TRBD2
j_call: TRBJ2-1
cdr3_nt: TGTGCCAGTAGGACTAGCGGGGGGGCCGAAGAGCAGTTCTTC
cdr3_aa: CASRTSGGAEEQFF

v_call: TRBV27
clone_size: -
d_call: TRBD2
j_call: TRBJ2-7
cdr3_nt: TGTGCCAGCAGTTTACTAGCGGGGCTCACCTACTTC
cdr3_aa: CASSLLAGLTYF

v_call: TRBV11-3
clone_size: -
d_call: TRBD1
j_call: TRBJ2-5
cdr3_nt: TGTGCCAGCAGTCATGCGGGGACAGGGCACCAAGAGACCCAGTACTTC
cdr3_aa: CASSHAGTGHQETQYF

v_call: TRBV18
clone_size: -
d_call: TRBD1
j_call: TRBJ2-4
cdr3_nt: TGTGCCAGCTCCCAATCCGGGACAGCCCTAGCCAAAAACATTCAGTACTTC
cdr3_aa: CASSQSGTALAKNIQYF

v_call: TRBV7-6
clone_size: -
d_call: TRBD1
j_call: TRBJ2-3
cdr3_nt: TGTGCCAGCAGCTTAGGGACAGGGGGCGTAGATACGCAGTATTTT
cdr3_aa: CASSLGTGGVDTQYF

v_call: TRBV28
clone_size: -
d_call: TRBD1
j_call: TRBJ2-7
cdr3_nt: TGTGCCAGCATAGGGACAGACTCCTACGAGCAGTACTTC
cdr3_aa: CASIGTDSYEQYF

v_call: TRBV7-8
clone_size: -
d_call: -
j_call: TRBJ2-3
cdr3_nt: TGTGCCAGCAGCCCCCCAGGGATCACAGATACGCAGTATTTT
cdr3_aa: CASSPPGITDTQYF

v_call: TRBV7-9
clone_size: -
d_call: TRBD1
j_call: TRBJ1-2
cdr3_nt: TGTGCCAGCAGCGACCGGACAGGATCGTATGAAGGCTACACCTTC
cdr3_aa: CASSDRTGSYEGYTF

v_call: TRBV6-1
clone_size: -
d_call: -
j_call: TRBJ2-7
cdr3_nt: TGTGCCAGCAGTGATGTGGAGGACAGCTTCTCCTACGAGCAGTACTTC
cdr3_aa: CASSDVEDSFSYEQYF

v_call: TRBV7-8
clone_size: -
d_call: -
j_call: TRBJ2-7
cdr3_nt: TGTGCCAGCAGCACCCCCCAGAGGGCACAGTACTTC
cdr3_aa: CASSTPQRAQYF

v_call: TRBV2
clone_size: -
d_call: -
j_call: TRBJ2-7
cdr3_nt: TGTGCCAGCAGGCGAGGCTCGTTCTACGAGCAGTACTTC
cdr3_aa: CASRRGSFYEQYF

v_call: TRBV5-1
clone_size: -
d_call: TRBD2
j_call: TRBJ2-1
cdr3_nt: TGCGCCAGCAGTCTAGCGGGGGGGCTTTACAATGAGCAGTTCTTC
cdr3_aa: CASSLAGGLYNEQFF

v_call: TRBV28
clone_size: -
d_call: TRBD1
j_call: TRBJ1-2
cdr3_nt: TGTGCCAGCAGTTTAGGTCCAGCCCGGACAGGGGAGAACTATGGCTACACCTTC
cdr3_aa: CASSLGPARTGENYGYTF

v_call: TRBV6-6
clone_size: many
d_call: TRBD1
j_call: TRBJ1-2
cdr3_nt: TGTGCCAGCAGTACGACAGGGGGCGCTAACTATGGCTACACCTTC
cdr3_aa: CASSTTGGANYGYTF

v_call: TRBV7-9
clone_size: -
d_call: -
j_call: TRBJ2-7
cdr3_nt: TGTGCCAGCACCTTGGGAGTAGACTACGAGCAGTACTTC
cdr3_aa: CASTLGVDYEQYF